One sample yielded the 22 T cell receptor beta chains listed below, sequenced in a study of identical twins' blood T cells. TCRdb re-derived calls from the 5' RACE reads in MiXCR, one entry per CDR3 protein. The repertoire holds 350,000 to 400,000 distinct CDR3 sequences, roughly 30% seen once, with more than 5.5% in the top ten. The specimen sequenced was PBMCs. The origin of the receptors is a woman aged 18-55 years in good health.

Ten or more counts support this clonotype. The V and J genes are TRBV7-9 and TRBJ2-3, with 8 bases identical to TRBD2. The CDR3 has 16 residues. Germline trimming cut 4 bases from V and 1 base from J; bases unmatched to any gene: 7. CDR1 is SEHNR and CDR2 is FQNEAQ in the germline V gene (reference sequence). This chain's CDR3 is CASSSRGSGGTDTQYF. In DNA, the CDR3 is TGTGCCAGCAGCTCCCGGGGTAGCGGGGGCACAGATACGCAGTATTTT.

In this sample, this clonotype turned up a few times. CDR3 residues: CASSESREGSPLHF. The CDR3 DNA reads TGCGCCAGCAGTGAGTCCAGGGAAGGGTCACCCCTCCACTTT. The chain has TRBV10-1 and TRBJ1-6, with a weak D call TRBD1 (5 bases). CDR1 is WNHNN and CDR2 is SYGVQD in the germline V gene (reference sequence). This CDR3 is 14 amino acids long. Between the trimmed V and J ends, which lost 0 bases and 10 bases, there was a span of 10 bases.

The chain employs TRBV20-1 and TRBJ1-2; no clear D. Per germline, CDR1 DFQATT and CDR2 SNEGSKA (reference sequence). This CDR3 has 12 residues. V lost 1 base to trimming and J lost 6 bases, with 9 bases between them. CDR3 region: CSARGTEDGYTF. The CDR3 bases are TGCAGTGCTAGAGGGACGGAAGATGGCTACACCTTC.

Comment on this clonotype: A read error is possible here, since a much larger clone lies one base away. The DNA of the CDR3 is TGTGCCAGCAGTGACCGGAACAGGCCCATGAACACTGAAGCTTTCTTT. The encoded protein is CASSDRNRPMNTEAFF. The chain joins TRBV2 to TRBJ1-1; possible D gene TRBD1, 5 bases. CDR1 is SNHLY, CDR2 FYNNEI, per germline. The CDR3 consists of 16 residues. Trimming pared 3 bases from V and 0 bases from J, leaving 14 bases between.

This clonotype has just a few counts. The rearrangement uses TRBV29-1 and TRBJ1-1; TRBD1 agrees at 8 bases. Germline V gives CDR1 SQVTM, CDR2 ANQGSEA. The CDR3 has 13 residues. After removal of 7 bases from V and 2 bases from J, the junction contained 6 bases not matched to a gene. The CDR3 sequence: CSAGGQGNTEAFF. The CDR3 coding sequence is TGCAGCGCCGGCGGACAGGGAAACACTGAAGCTTTCTTT.

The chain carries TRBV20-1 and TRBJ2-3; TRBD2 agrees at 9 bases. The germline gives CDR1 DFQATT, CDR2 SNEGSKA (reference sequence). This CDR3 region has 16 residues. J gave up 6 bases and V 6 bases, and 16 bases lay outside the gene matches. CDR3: CSASAQNSGGGDTQYF. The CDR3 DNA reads TGCAGTGCCTCTGCCCAAAATAGCGGGGGCGGGGATACGCAGTATTTT.

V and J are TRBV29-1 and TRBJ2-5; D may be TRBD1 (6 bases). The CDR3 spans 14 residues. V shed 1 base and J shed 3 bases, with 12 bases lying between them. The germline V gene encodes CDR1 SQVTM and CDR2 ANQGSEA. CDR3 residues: CSVEGGPHKETQYF. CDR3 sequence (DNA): TGCAGCGTTGAAGGGGGGCCCCACAAAGAGACCCAGTACTTC.

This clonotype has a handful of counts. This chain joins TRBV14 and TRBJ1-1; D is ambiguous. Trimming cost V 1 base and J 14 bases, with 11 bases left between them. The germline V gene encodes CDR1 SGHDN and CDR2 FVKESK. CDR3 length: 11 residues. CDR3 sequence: CASSQGRRIFF. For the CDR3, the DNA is TGTGCCAGCAGCCAAGGCAGGCGTATCTTCTTT.

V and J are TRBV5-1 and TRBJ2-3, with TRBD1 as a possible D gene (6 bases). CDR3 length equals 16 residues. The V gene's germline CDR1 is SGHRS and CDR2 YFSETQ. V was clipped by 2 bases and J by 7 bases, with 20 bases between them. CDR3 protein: CASSLKLTGPVNTQYF. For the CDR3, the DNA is TGCGCCAGCAGCTTAAAATTGACAGGTCCTGTGAATACGCAGTATTTT.

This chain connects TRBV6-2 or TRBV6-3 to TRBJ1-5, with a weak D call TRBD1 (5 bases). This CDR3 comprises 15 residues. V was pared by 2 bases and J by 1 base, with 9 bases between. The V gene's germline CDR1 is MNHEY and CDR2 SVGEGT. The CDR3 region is CASSYLGGSNQPQHF. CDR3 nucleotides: TGTGCCAGCAGTTACCTTGGGGGGAGCAATCAGCCCCAGCATTTT.

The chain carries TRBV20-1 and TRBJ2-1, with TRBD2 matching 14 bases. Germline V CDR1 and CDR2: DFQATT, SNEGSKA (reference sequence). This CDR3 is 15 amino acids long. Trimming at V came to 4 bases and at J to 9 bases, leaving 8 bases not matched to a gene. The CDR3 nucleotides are TGCAGTGCTAAGGGGACTAGCGGGAGTTGGGGTGAGCAGTTCTTC. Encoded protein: CSAKGTSGSWGEQFF.

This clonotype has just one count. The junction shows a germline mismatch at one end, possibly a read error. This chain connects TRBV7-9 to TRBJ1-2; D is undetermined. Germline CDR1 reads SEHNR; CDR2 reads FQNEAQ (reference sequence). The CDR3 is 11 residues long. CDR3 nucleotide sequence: TGTACCAGCAGCTCTGGCGCGGGCTACACCTTC. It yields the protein CTSSSGAGYTF.

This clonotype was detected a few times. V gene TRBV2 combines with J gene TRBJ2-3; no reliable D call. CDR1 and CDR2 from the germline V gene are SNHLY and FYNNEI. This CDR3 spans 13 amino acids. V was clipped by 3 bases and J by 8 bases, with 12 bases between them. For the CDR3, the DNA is TGTGCCAGCAGTGAGGAAGCCCCGGGTACGCAGTATTTT. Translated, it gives CASSEEAPGTQYF. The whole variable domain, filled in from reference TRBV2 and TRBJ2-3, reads EPEVTQTPSHQVTQMGQEVILRCVPISNHLYFYWYRQILGQKVEFLVSFYNNEISEKSEIFDDQFSVERPDGSNFTLKIRSTKLEDSAMYFCASSEEAPGTQYFGPGTRLTVL.

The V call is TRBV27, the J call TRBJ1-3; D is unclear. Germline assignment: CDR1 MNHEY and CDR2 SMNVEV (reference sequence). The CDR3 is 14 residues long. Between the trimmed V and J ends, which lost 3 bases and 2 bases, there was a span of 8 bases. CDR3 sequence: CASSLRETGNTIYF. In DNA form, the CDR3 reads TGTGCCAGCAGTTTGCGGGAGACTGGAAACACCATATATTTT.

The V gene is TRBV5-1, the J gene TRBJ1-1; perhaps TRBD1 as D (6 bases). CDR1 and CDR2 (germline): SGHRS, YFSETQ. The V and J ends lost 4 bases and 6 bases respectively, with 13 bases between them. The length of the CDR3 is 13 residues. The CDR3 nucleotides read TGCGCCAGCAGCGCGGACGGGGGGCCTGAAGCTTTCTTT. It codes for CASSADGGPEAFF.

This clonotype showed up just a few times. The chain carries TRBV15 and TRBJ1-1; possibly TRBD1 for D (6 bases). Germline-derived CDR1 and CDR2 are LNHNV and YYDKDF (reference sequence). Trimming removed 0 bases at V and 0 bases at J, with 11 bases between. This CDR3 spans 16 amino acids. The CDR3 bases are TGTGCCACCAGCAGAGATAAGGGGGACTTGAACACTGAAGCTTTCTTT. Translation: CATSRDKGDLNTEAFF.

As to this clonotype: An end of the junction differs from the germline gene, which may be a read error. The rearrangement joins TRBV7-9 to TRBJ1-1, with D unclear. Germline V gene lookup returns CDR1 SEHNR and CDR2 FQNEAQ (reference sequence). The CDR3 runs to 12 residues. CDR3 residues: CVSSLETTEAFF. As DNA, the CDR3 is TGTGTCAGCAGCTTAGAAACGACTGAAGCTTTCTTT.

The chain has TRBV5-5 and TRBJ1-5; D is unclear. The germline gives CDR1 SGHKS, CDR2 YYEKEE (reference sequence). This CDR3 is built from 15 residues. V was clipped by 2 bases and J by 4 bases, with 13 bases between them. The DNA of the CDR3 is TGTGCCAGCAGCTTTCAGGCAGGCCTGAATCAGCCCCAGCATTTT. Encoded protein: CASSFQAGLNQPQHF.

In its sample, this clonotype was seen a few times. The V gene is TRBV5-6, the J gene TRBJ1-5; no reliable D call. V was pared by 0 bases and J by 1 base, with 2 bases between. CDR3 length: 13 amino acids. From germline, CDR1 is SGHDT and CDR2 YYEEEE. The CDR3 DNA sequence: TGTGCCAGCAGCTTGGAAAGCAATCAGCCCCAGCATTTT. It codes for CASSLESNQPQHF.

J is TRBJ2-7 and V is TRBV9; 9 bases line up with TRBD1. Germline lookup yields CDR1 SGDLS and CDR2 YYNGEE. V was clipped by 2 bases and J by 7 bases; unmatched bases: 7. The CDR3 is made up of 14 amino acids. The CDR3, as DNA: TGTGCCAGCAGCGTCGGGACAGGGTTTAGGGAGCAGTACTTC. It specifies CASSVGTGFREQYF. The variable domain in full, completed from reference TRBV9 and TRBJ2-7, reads DSGVTQTPKHLITATGQRVTLRCSPRSGDLSVYWYQQSLDQGLQFLIQYYNGEERAKGNILERFSAQQFPDLHSELNLSSLELGDSALYFCASSVGTGFREQYFGPGTRLTVT.

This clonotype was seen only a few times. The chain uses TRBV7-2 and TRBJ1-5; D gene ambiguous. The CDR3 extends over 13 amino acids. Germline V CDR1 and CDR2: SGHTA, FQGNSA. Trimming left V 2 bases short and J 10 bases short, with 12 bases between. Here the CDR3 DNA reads TGTGCCAGCAGCTTACGGTTGTTGGAACCCCAGCATTTT. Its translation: CASSLRLLEPQHF.

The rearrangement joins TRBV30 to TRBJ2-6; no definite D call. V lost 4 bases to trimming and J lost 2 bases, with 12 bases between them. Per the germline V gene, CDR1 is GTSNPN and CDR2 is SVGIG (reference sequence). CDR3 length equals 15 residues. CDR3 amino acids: CAWKGGFAGANVLTF. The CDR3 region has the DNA TGTGCCTGGAAGGGTGGGTTTGCTGGGGCCAACGTCCTGACTTTC.